A single sample gave rise to the 12 T cell receptor beta chains below, sequenced in a study of Ad26.COV2.S vaccination and SARS-CoV-2 variants. Libraries were prepared by immunoSEQ multiplex PCR; TCRdb keeps only in-frame clonotypes and omits some of them. The sample lists 400,000 to 450,000 clones, around 90% seen once, with 10% to 15% in the top ten. Described treatment: about 20 received Ad26.COV2.S at low or high dose, single or two shots; five or six received placebo; per-sample allocation not given. Specimen acquisition occurred on day 63 following the initial vaccine or placebo injection. The sample here was peripheral blood, taken in a trial of Ad26.COV2.S vaccine versus placebo. These receptors originate from a person between 18 and 59 years old who received the Ad26.COV2.S COVID-19 vaccine or a placebo.

The rearrangement links TRBV11-2 to TRBJ1-4; TRBD1 is a possible D gene (6 bases). CDR1 is SGHAT, CDR2 FQNNGV, per germline. Trimming left V 2 bases short and J 6 bases short, with 16 bases between. This CDR3 region has 16 residues. The CDR3 bases are TGTGCCAGCAGCTTATCATACGGGGGCTCTTATGAAAAACTGTTTTTT. It translates to CASSLSYGGSYEKLFF.

The V and J genes are TRBV29-1 and TRBJ1-1; a possible D gene is TRBD1 (5 bases). Germline assignment: CDR1 SQVTM and CDR2 ANQGSEA. The CDR3 contains 14 residues. V was shortened by 4 bases and J by 4 bases, with 16 bases between the two germline ends. The CDR3 here is CSVGRPGVTTEAFF. CDR3 in DNA: TGCAGCGTTGGGCGGCCGGGGGTGACCACTGAAGCTTTCTTT.

This clone was found a few times. The rearrangement joins TRBV4-1 to TRBJ1-5; D unclear. The V end was cut by 0 bases, the J end by 1 base, with 10 bases between. There are 16 residues in the CDR3. Germline lookup yields CDR1 MGHRA and CDR2 YSYEKL. This CDR3 reads CASSQDPGSSNQPQHF. The CDR3 nucleotides read TGCGCCAGCAGCCAAGATCCGGGCTCAAGCAATCAGCCCCAGCATTTT.

This clone appeared a few times. The chain uses TRBV3-1 (or the pseudogene TRBV3-2) and TRBJ1-5; TRBD1 is a possible D gene (6 bases). With 0 bases removed from V and 3 bases from J, the gap between germline ends came to 12 bases. CDR3 length: 16 amino acids. Germline V lookup: CDR1 LGHDT, CDR2 YNNKEL (reference sequence). CDR3 loop: CASSQDPGQHNQPQHF. For the CDR3, the DNA is TGTGCCAGCAGCCAAGATCCGGGACAACACAATCAGCCCCAGCATTTT.

This chain joins TRBV19 and TRBJ1-6; 7 positions agree with TRBD1. V lost 8 bases, J lost 6 bases, and 7 bases stayed unmatched. Germline CDR1 is LNHDA and CDR2 is SQIVND (reference sequence). This CDR3 region has 14 residues. The CDR3 DNA follows: TGTGCCAGTTCCCACAGGGGCTCTAATTCACCCCTCCACTTT. This encodes CASSHRGSNSPLHF. The full variable domain, rest sourced from reference TRBV19 and TRBJ1-6, is DGGITQSPKYLFRKEGQNVTLSCEQNLNHDAMYWYRQDPGQGLRLIYYSQIVNDFQKGDIAEGYSVSREKKESFPLTVTSAQKNPTAFYLCASSHRGSNSPLHFGNGTRLTVT.

The chain couples TRBV15 to TRBJ1-2; no reliable D call. The CDR3 is made up of 11 amino acids. The V gene's germline CDR1 is LNHNV and CDR2 YYDKDF (reference sequence). V shed 5 bases and J shed 6 bases, with 7 bases lying between them. In DNA, the CDR3 is TGTGCCACCAGCCGGCCAAATGGCTACACCTTC. As protein: CATSRPNGYTF.

As for this clone: This sample includes further DNA sequences coding for the same CDR3. The CDR3 bases are TGTGCCAGCAGTTACTCTGGGACTAGCGGGCGCTACGAGCAGTACTTC. Its protein is CASSYSGTSGRYEQYF. The chain carries TRBV6-5 and TRBJ2-7; 12 bases line up with TRBD2. Germline CDR1 MNHEY, CDR2 SVGAGI. Losses at the gene ends were 0 bases for V and 3 bases for J; bases not matched to a gene: 3. CDR3 length: 16 amino acids.

This clone was seen a single time. The chain combines TRBV5-1 with TRBJ2-1; D is possibly TRBD2 (6 bases). The CDR3 has 15 amino acids. Per germline, CDR1 SGHRS and CDR2 YFSETQ. V was cut by 4 bases and J by 9 bases, with 20 bases left in between. CDR3 residues: CASSLLGGERAEQFF. CDR3 coding DNA: TGCGCCAGCAGCCTTTTGGGCGGGGAGAGGGCTGAGCAGTTCTTC.

The rearrangement links TRBV6-5 to TRBJ1-5; a possible D gene is TRBD1 (6 bases). The germline V gene has CDR1 MNHEY and CDR2 SVGAGI. The length of the CDR3 is 14 residues. Trimming removed 3 bases at V and 4 bases at J, with 10 bases between. The CDR3: CASSYRGVNQPQHF. Written as DNA, the CDR3 is TGTGCCAGCAGTTATAGGGGGGTTAATCAGCCCCAGCATTTT.

The rearrangement joins TRBV7-9 to TRBJ1-2; D is unclear. Deletions cut 4 bases from V and 4 bases from J, with 16 bases between. CDR1 and CDR2 from the germline V gene are SEHNR and FQNEAQ (reference sequence). The CDR3 sequence is 15 residues long. As DNA, the CDR3 is TGTGCCAGCAGCTCAGAAAAGGTTGCCCCCTATGGCTACACCTTC. Protein product: CASSSEKVAPYGYTF.

This chain connects TRBV5-1 to TRBJ1-5; no reliable D call. Trimming took off 0 bases at V and 3 bases at J, with 10 bases between the two ends. Germline V gene sequence: CDR1 SGHRS, CDR2 YFSETQ. CDR3 length equals 15 residues. This CDR3 is CASSLGVGYNQPQHF. CDR3 in DNA: TGCGCCAGCAGCTTGGGCGTAGGATACAATCAGCCCCAGCATTTT. The variable domain in full, completed from reference TRBV5-1 and TRBJ1-5, reads KAGVTQTPRYLIKTRGQQVTLSCSPISGHRSVSWYQQTPGQGLQFLFEYFSETQRNKGNFPGRFSGRQFSNSRSEMNVSTLELGDSALYLCASSLGVGYNQPQHFGDGTRLSIL.

This chain links TRBV10-3 with TRBJ2-1; D is undetermined. From germline, CDR1 is ENHRY and CDR2 SYGVKD. This CDR3 comprises 13 residues. Deletions cut 10 bases from V and 9 bases from J, with 19 bases between. The CDR3 DNA reads TGTGCCACCCCGAGTCCGAGTCGGATTGAGCAGTTCTTC. Its translation: CATPSPSRIEQFF.